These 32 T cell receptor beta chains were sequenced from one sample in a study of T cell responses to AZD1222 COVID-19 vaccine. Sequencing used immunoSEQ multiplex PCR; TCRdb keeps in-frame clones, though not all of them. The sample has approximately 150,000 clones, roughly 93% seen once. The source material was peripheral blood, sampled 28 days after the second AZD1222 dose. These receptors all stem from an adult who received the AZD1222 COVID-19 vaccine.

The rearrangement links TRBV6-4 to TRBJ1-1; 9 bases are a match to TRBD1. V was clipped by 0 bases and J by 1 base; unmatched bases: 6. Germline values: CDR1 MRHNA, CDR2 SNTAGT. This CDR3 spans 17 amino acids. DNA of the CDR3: TGTGCCAGCAGTGACTCAGGGACAGGGAGCGGGAACACTGAAGCTTTCTTT. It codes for CASSDSGTGSGNTEAFF.

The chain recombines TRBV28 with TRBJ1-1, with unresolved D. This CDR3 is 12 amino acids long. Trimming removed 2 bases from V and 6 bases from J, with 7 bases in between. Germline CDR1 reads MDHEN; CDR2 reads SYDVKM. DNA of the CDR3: TGTGCCAGCAGTTTAGCGAGAGCTGAAGCTTTCTTT. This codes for CASSLARAEAFF.

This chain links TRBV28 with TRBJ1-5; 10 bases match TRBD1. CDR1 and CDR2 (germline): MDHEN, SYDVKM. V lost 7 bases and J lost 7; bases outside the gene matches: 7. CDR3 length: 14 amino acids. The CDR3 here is CASIPGQGYQPQHF. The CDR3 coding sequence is TGTGCCAGCATACCGGGACAGGGGTACCAGCCCCAGCATTTT.

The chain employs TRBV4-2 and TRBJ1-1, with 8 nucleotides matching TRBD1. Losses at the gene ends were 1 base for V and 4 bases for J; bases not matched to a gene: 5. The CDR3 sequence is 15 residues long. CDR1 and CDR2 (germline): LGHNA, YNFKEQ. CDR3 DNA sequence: TGTGCCAGCAGCCAAGCTGACAGGGGTCGCACTGAAGCTTTCTTT. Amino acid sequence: CASSQADRGRTEAFF.

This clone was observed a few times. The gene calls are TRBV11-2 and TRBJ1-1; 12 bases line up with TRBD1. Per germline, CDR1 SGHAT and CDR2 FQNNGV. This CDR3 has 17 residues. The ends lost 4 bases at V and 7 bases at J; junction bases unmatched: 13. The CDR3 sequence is CASSSTPGDRGLFEAFF. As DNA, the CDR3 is TGTGCCAGCAGCTCCACCCCCGGGGACAGGGGGCTCTTTGAAGCTTTCTTT. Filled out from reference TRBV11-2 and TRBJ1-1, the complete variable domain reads EAGVAQSPRYKIIEKRQSVAFWCNPISGHATLYWYQQILGQGPKLLIQFQNNGVVDDSQLPKDRFSAERLKGVDSTLKIQPAKLEDSAVYLCASSSTPGDRGLFEAFFGQGTRLTVV.

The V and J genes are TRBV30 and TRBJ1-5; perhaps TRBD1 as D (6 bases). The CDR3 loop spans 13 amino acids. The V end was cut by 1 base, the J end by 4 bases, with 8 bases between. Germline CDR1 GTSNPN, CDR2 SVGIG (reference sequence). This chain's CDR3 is CAWSGGANQPQHF. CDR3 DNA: TGTGCCTGGAGTGGGGGGGCAAATCAGCCCCAGCATTTT.

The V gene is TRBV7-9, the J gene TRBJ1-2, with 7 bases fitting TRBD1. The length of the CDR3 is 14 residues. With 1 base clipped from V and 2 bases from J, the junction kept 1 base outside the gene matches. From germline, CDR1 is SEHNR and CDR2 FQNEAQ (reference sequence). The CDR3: CASSLGDRNYGYTF. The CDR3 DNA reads TGTGCCAGCAGCTTAGGGGACAGAAACTATGGCTACACCTTC.

The CDR3 is CASSPLLRQDGDTQYF. CDR3 coding DNA: TGTGCCAGCAGCCCCCTACTTAGACAGGACGGAGATACGCAGTATTTT. This chain joins TRBV7-9 and TRBJ2-3; D perhaps matches TRBD1 (6 bases). Trimming shortened V by 5 bases and J by 5 bases, and 20 bases separated the two germline ends. The CDR3 is 16 amino acids. Germline-derived CDR1 and CDR2 are SEHNR and FQNEAQ (reference sequence).

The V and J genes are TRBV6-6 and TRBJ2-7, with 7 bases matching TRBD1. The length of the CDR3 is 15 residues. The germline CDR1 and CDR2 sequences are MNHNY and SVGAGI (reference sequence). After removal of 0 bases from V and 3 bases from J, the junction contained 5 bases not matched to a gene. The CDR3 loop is CASSYSPDRDYEQYF. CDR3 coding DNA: TGTGCCAGCAGTTACTCACCCGACAGGGACTACGAGCAGTACTTC.

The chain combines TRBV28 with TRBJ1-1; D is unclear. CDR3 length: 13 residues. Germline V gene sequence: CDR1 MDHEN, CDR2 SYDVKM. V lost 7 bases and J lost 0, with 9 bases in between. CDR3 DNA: TGTGCCAGCACACTAAATATGAACACTGAAGCTTTCTTT. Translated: CASTLNMNTEAFF.

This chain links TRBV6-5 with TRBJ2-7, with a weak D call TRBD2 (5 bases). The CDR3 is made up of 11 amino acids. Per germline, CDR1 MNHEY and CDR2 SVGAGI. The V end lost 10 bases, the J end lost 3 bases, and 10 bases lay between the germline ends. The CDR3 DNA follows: TGTGCCACCCGAGGGAGCTACGAGCAGTACTTC. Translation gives CATRGSYEQYF.

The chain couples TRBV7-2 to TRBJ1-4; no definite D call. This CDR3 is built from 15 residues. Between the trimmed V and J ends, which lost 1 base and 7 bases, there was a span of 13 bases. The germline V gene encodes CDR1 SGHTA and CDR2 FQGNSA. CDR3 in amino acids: CASSLGTFGGEKLFF. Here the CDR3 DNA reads TGTGCCAGCAGCTTAGGGACGTTTGGAGGTGAAAAACTGTTTTTT. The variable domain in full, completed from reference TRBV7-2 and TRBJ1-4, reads GAGVSQSPSNKVTEKGKDVELRCDPISGHTALYWYRQSLGQGLEFLIYFQGNSAPDKSGLPSDRFSAERTGGSVSTLTIQRTQQEDSAVYLCASSLGTFGGEKLFFGSGTQLSVL.

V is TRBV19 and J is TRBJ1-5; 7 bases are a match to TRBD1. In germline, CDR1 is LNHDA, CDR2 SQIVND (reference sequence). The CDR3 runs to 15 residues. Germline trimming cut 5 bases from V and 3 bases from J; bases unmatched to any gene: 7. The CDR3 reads CASSLPGQFNQPQHF. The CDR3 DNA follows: TGTGCCAGTAGTCTCCCGGGACAGTTCAATCAGCCCCAGCATTTT.

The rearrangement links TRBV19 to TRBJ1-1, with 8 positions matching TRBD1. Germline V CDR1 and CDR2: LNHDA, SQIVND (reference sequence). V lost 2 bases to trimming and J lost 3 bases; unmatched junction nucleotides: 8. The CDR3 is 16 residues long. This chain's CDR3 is CASSIPPTGVDTEAFF. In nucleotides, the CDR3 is TGTGCCAGTAGTATACCCCCGACAGGGGTGGACACTGAAGCTTTCTTT.

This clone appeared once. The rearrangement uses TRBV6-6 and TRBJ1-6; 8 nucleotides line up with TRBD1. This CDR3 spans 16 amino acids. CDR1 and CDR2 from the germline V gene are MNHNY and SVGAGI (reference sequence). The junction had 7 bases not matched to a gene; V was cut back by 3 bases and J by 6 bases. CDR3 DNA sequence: TGTGCCAGCAGTTATTCTACAGGGGGTGGTAATTCACCCCTCCACTTT. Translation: CASSYSTGGGNSPLHF.

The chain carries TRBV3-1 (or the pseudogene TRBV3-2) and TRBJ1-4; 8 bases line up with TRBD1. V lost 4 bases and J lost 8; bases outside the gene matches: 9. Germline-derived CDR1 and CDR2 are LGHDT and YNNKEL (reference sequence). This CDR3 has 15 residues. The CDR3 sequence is CASSRWTGRGEKLFF. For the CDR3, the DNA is TGTGCCAGCAGCCGGTGGACAGGGAGAGGCGAAAAACTGTTTTTT.

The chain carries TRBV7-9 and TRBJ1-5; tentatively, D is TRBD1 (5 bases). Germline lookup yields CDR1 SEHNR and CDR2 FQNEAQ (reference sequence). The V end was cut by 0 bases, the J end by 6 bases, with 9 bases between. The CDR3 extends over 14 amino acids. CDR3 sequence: CASSLAPGIQPQHF. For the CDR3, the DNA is TGTGCCAGCAGCTTAGCCCCAGGGATTCAGCCCCAGCATTTT. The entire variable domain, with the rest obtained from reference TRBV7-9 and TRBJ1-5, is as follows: DTGVSQNPRHKITKRGQNVTFRCDPISEHNRLYWYRQTLGQGPEFLTYFQNEAQLEKSRLLSDRFSAERPKGSFSTLEIQRTEQGDSAMYLCASSLAPGIQPQHFGDGTRLSIL.

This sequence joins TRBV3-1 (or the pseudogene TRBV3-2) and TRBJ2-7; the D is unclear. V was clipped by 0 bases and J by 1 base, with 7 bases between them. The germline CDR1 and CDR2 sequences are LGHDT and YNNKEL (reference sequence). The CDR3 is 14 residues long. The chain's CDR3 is CASSQDSGSYEQYF. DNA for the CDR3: TGTGCCAGCAGCCAAGATTCCGGGTCCTACGAGCAGTACTTC.

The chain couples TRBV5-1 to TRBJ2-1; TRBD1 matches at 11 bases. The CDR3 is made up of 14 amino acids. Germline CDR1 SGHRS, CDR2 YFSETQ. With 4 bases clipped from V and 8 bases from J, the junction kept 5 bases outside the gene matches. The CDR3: CASSRTGGRDEQFF. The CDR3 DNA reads TGCGCCAGCAGCCGGACAGGGGGCAGGGATGAGCAGTTCTTC.

The CDR3 is CASSPQAGAHNEQFF. CDR3 DNA: TGTGCCAGCAGTCCCCAAGCGGGAGCTCACAATGAGCAGTTCTTC. V and J are TRBV27 and TRBJ2-1, with 8 bases fitting TRBD2. The ends lost 5 bases at V and 5 bases at J; junction bases unmatched: 8. Per germline, CDR1 MNHEY and CDR2 SMNVEV (reference sequence). The CDR3 has 15 residues.

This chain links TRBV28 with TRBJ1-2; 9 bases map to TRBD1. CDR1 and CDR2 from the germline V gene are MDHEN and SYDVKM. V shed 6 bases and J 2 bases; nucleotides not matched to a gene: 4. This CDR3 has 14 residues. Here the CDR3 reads CASRLGTGNYGYTF. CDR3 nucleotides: TGTGCCAGCAGACTCGGGACAGGGAACTATGGCTACACCTTC.

The CDR3 sequence: CASSYSFTNTEAFF. DNA for the CDR3: TGTGCCAGCAGTTACTCGTTTACGAACACTGAAGCTTTCTTT. The chain uses TRBV6-5 and TRBJ1-1, with D hard to call. Germline loops: CDR1 MNHEY, CDR2 SVGAGI. The V and J ends lost 0 bases and 1 base respectively, with 6 bases between them. CDR3 length equals 14 residues.

In DNA form, the CDR3 reads TGTGCCAGCAGCGAAGGGACTAGCAGAAACAATGAGCAGTTCTTC. Protein: CASSEGTSRNNEQFF. The V gene is TRBV9, the J gene TRBJ2-1, with TRBD2 matching over 9 bases. Per germline, CDR1 SGDLS and CDR2 YYNGEE. This CDR3 region has 15 residues. Trimming at V came to 3 bases and at J to 5 bases, leaving 6 bases not matched to a gene.

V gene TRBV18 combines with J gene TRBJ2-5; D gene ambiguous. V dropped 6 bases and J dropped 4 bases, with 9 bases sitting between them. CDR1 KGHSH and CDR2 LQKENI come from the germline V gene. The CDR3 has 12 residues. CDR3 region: CASSPSRETQYF. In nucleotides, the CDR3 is TGTGCCAGCTCCCCTTCTAGAGAGACCCAGTACTTC.

CDR3 residues: CASSPSGGGGHNQPQHF. In nucleotides, the CDR3 is TGTGCCAGCAGCCCCTCCGGCGGAGGGGGCCATAATCAGCCCCAGCATTTT. The chain is built from TRBV27 and TRBJ1-5; TRBD1 matches at 7 bases. The V segment lost 6 bases and the J segment 4 bases; nucleotides outside the gene matches: 15. The CDR3 is made up of 17 amino acids. Looked up from germline, CDR1 is MNHEY and CDR2 is SMNVEV (reference sequence).

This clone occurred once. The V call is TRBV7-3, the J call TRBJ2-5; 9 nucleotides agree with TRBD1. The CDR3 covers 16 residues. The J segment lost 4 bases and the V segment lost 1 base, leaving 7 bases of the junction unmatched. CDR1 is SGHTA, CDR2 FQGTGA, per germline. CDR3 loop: CASSLREGQGRETQYF. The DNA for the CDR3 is TGTGCCAGCAGCTTAAGGGAGGGACAGGGAAGAGAGACCCAGTACTTC.

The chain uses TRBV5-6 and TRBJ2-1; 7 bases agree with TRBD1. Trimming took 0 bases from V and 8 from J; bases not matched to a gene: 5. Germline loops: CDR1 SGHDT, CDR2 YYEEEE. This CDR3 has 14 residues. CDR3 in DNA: TGTGCCAGCAGCTTGGGACAGGGTTGGTATGAGCAGTTCTTC. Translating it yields CASSLGQGWYEQFF.

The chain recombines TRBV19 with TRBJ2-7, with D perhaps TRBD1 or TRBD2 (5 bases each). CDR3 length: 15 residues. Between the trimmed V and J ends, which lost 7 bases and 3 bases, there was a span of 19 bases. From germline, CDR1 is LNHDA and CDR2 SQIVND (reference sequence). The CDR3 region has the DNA TGTGCCAGTACCCCCGCCCGGGACGGGTTCTACGAGCAGTACTTC. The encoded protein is CASTPARDGFYEQYF.

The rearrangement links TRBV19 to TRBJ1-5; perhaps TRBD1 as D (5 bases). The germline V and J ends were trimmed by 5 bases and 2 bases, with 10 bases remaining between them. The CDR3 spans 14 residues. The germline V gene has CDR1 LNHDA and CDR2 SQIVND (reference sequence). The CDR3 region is CASSQGTGNQPQHF. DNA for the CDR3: TGTGCCAGTAGTCAGGGTACGGGCAATCAGCCCCAGCATTTT.

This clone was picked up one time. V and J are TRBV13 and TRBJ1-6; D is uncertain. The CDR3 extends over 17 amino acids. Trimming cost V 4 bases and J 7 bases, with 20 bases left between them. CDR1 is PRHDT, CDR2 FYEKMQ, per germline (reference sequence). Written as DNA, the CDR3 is TGTGCCAGCAGCTCGGACCCCCCCTTGGTTGAGAATTCACCCCTCCACTTT. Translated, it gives CASSSDPPLVENSPLHF.

The CDR3 DNA reads as TGTGCCAGCACCAATCAAAGGGTTGGGGAGCAGTACTTC. Protein product: CASTNQRVGEQYF. The rearrangement links TRBV12-3 or TRBV12-4 to TRBJ2-7; D not resolved. This CDR3 comprises 13 residues. The ends were cut back, 7 bases at V and 7 bases at J, with 17 bases in the middle.

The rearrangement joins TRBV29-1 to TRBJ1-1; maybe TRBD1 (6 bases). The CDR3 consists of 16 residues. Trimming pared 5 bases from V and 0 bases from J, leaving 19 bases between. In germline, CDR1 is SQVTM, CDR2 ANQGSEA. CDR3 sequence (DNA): TGCAGCGTTCCCCCGGATGTTGGACAGCTGAACACTGAAGCTTTCTTT. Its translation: CSVPPDVGQLNTEAFF.